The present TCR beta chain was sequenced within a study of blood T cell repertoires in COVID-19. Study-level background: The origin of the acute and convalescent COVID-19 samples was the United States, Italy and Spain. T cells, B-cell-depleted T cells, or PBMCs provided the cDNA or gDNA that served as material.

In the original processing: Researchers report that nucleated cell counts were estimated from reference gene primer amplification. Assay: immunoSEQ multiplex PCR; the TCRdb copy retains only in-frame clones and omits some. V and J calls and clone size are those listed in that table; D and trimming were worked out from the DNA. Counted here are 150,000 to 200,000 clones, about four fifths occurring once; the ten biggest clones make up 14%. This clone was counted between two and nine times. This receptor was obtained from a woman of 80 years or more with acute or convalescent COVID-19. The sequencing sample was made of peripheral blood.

The CDR3 region has the DNA TGTGCCAGCAGTTTCCAAGGGGGGGCGGGACGCGGCTACACCTTC. Amino acid sequence: CASSFQGGAGRGYTF. This sequence joins TRBV6-5 and TRBJ1-2, with D maybe TRBD1 (6 bases). Trimming pared 4 bases from V and 8 bases from J, leaving 20 bases between. This CDR3 contains 15 residues. Germline V gives CDR1 MNHEY, CDR2 SVGAGI.